The 28 T cell receptor beta chains in this list originate from one sample, sequenced in a study of PD-1 blockade in classical Hodgkin lymphoma. Every patient had relapsed following autologous stem cell transplantation, and cohorts differed in brentuximab vedotin exposure. The data were produced by immunoSEQ multiplex PCR, yet TCRdb's version contains in-frame clones alone and is incomplete. The data hold 80,000 to 100,000 clones, with 81% observed a single time. The material was peripheral blood mononuclear cells (PBMCs), obtained before the second cycle of nivolumab. The source is a human donor with classical Hodgkin lymphoma.

The chain carries TRBV5-8 and TRBJ1-3; a possible D gene is TRBD1 (6 bases). V was clipped by 6 bases and J by 0 bases, with 16 bases between them. CDR3 length equals 16 residues. The germline V gene encodes CDR1 SGHTS and CDR2 YDEGEE. The CDR3 nucleotides are TGTGCCAGCACCCGGTCGGGGGCCCCCTCTGGAAACACCATATATTTT. It translates to CASTRSGAPSGNTIYF.

In this sample, this clone is medium-sized. The chain combines TRBV5-1 with TRBJ1-1, with D unclear. The length of the CDR3 is 13 residues. Germline V gene sequence: CDR1 SGHRS, CDR2 YFSETQ. V was trimmed by 7 bases and J by 3 bases, leaving 13 bases between them. The CDR3 reads CASGEQTDTEAFF. The CDR3, as DNA: TGCGCCAGCGGGGAGCAGACGGACACTGAAGCTTTCTTT.

This rearrangement joins TRBV5-1 to TRBJ2-4; 10 bases are a match to TRBD1. V lost 2 bases and J lost 5; bases outside the gene matches: 10. Germline CDR1 SGHRS, CDR2 YFSETQ. There are 17 residues in the CDR3. CDR3 nucleotide sequence: TGCGCCAGCAGCTTACTCGGGACAGGGGTGATCCAAAACATTCAGTACTTC. This gives the protein CASSLLGTGVIQNIQYF.

This clone was seen only once. The chain is built from TRBV5-5 and TRBJ2-5; 8 nucleotides agree with TRBD1. Germline V gene sequence: CDR1 SGHKS, CDR2 YYEKEE (reference sequence). V was pared by 4 bases and J by 7 bases, with 12 bases of the junction left unmatched. This CDR3 is 15 amino acids long. The CDR3 DNA reads TGTGCCAGCAGCCGACACGGACAGGGTGATGGGACCCAGTACTTC. It is translated as CASSRHGQGDGTQYF.

The chain has TRBV10-3 and TRBJ2-7; the match to TRBD2 covers 7 bases. The CDR3 spans 16 residues. The germline V gene encodes CDR1 ENHRY and CDR2 SYGVKD. V was pared by 6 bases and J by 4 bases, with 15 bases of the junction left unmatched. In nucleotides, the CDR3 is TGTGCCATCAGCCCGTTTATGGGAGGGCCTTCGTACGAGCAGTACTTC. Protein: CAISPFMGGPSYEQYF.

V usage is TRBV7-6 and J usage is TRBJ2-5, with TRBD2 matching over 10 bases. The J segment lost 5 bases and the V segment lost 3 bases, leaving 12 bases of the junction unmatched. Germline loops: CDR1 SGHVS, CDR2 FNYEAQ. This CDR3 has 17 residues. CDR3 sequence reads: CASSLSASGRSWETQYF. The CDR3 DNA reads TGTGCCAGCAGCTTGAGCGCTAGCGGGAGATCGTGGGAGACCCAGTACTTC. The full variable domain, in which reference TRBV7-6 and TRBJ2-5 provide the parts outside the CDR3, is GAGVSQSPRYKVTKRGQDVALRCDPISGHVSLYWYRQALGQGPEFLTYFNYEAQQDKSGLPNDRFSAERPEGSISTLTIQRTEQRDSAMYRCASSLSASGRSWETQYFGPGTRLLVL.

The rearrangement uses TRBV14 and TRBJ1-1; D possibly corresponds to TRBD1 (6 bases). In germline, CDR1 is SGHDN, CDR2 FVKESK. The V end was cut by 4 bases, the J end by 4 bases, with 28 bases between. This CDR3 region has 19 residues. The CDR3 DNA reads as TGTGCCAGCAGCCCGCTGGGGGGGGCAGGGGAGGATTGGAGCACTGAAGCTTTCTTT. The encoded protein is CASSPLGGAGEDWSTEAFF.

CDR3 nucleotide sequence: TGTGCCAGTAGTGCCAGGGGGCTGGGGGAGACCCAGTACTTC. Its translation is CASSARGLGETQYF. The chain links TRBV19 to TRBJ2-5; 8 bases line up with TRBD1. The CDR3 contains 14 residues. The germline CDR1 and CDR2 sequences are LNHDA and SQIVND (reference sequence). With V trimmed by 5 bases and J by 5 bases, 7 bases remained unmatched. Variable domain in full (rest from reference TRBV19 and TRBJ2-5): DGGITQSPKYLFRKEGQNVTLSCEQNLNHDAMYWYRQDPGQGLRLIYYSQIVNDFQKGDIAEGYSVSREKKESFPLTVTSAQKNPTAFYLCASSARGLGETQYFGPGTRLLVL.

Only a few counts were recorded for this clone. This sequence joins TRBV6-6 and TRBJ2-2, with D possibly matching TRBD2 (5 bases). Germline V gives CDR1 MNHNY, CDR2 SVGAGI (reference sequence). This CDR3 has 16 amino acids. The V end lost 2 bases, the J end lost 4 bases, and 14 bases lay between the germline ends. CDR3 coding DNA: TGTGCCAGCAGTTACCGGGGAGCTCGGGGCACCGGGGAGCTGTTTTTT. Its protein product is CASSYRGARGTGELFF.

CDR3 DNA: TGTGCCAGCAGCGTAGAAGTGGGGACAGACCTGCAAGAGACCCAGTACTTC. Its translation: CASSVEVGTDLQETQYF. The chain combines TRBV9 with TRBJ2-5, with 7 positions matching TRBD1. V dropped 0 bases and J dropped 2; count of bases not matched to a gene: 10. Germline V CDR1 and CDR2: SGDLS, YYNGEE. The CDR3 length is 17 residues.

This clone appeared a single time. The gene calls are TRBV5-4 and TRBJ2-5, with 9 bases identical to TRBD2. This CDR3 region has 16 residues. J gave up 5 bases and V 3 bases, and 11 bases lay outside the gene matches. Looked up from germline, CDR1 is SGHNT and CDR2 is YYREEE (reference sequence). The CDR3: CASSSQKGTSLETQYF. DNA of the CDR3: TGTGCCAGCAGCTCCCAGAAGGGGACTAGCCTGGAGACCCAGTACTTC. The full variable domain, with the rest looked up from reference TRBV5-4 and TRBJ2-5, is ETGVTQSPTHLIKTRGQQVTLRCSSQSGHNTVSWYQQALGQGPQFIFQYYREEENGRGNFPPRFSGLQFPNYSSELNVNALELDDSALYLCASSSQKGTSLETQYFGPGTRLLVL.

The J gene is TRBJ2-1, the V gene TRBV5-6; no definite D call. Germline V CDR1 and CDR2: SGHDT, YYEEEE. Trimming took off 0 bases at V and 4 bases at J, with 5 bases between the two ends. The CDR3 runs 13 residues. The CDR3 loop is CASSLVGYNEQFF. In nucleotides, the CDR3 is TGTGCCAGCAGCTTGGTTGGATACAATGAGCAGTTCTTC.

The rearrangement joins TRBV5-1 to TRBJ1-2, with D uncertain. This CDR3 has 13 amino acids. Trimming removed 0 bases at V and 1 base at J, with 4 bases between. CDR1 is SGHRS and CDR2 is YFSETQ in the germline V gene. This chain's CDR3 is CASSLADNYGYTF. The DNA for the CDR3 is TGCGCCAGCAGCTTGGCGGATAACTATGGCTACACCTTC. The whole variable domain, remainder taken from reference TRBV5-1 and TRBJ1-2, is KAGVTQTPRYLIKTRGQQVTLSCSPISGHRSVSWYQQTPGQGLQFLFEYFSETQRNKGNFPGRFSGRQFSNSRSEMNVSTLELGDSALYLCASSLADNYGYTFGSGTRLTVV.

The rearrangement uses TRBV2 and TRBJ1-1; possible D gene TRBD1, 5 bases. Trimming shortened V by 6 bases and J by 10 bases, and 12 bases separated the two germline ends. The germline V gene encodes CDR1 SNHLY and CDR2 FYNNEI. The CDR3 loop spans 11 amino acids. The CDR3 is CASSRQSAAFF. The CDR3 bases are TGTGCCAGCAGCCGACAGTCGGCAGCTTTCTTT.

The chain is built from TRBV2 and TRBJ2-4, with D perhaps TRBD1 (6 bases). Germline CDR1 SNHLY, CDR2 FYNNEI. This CDR3 region has 13 residues. Deletions cut 5 bases from V and 6 bases from J, with 11 bases between. In DNA, the CDR3 is TGTGCCAGCAGTTGGCAGGGGTTAAACATTCAGTACTTC. This translates into CASSWQGLNIQYF.

Here the CDR3 reads CASSLRNAGLAGYTF. The CDR3 DNA reads as TGTGCCAGCAGCTTAAGGAATGCGGGTCTAGCTGGCTACACCTTC. The V gene is TRBV11-2, the J gene TRBJ1-2, with D unresolved. V lost 2 bases to trimming and J lost 7 bases, with 17 bases between them. Germline V lookup: CDR1 SGHAT, CDR2 FQNNGV. The length of the CDR3 is 15 residues. The full variable domain, its missing parts supplied by reference TRBV11-2 and TRBJ1-2, is EAGVAQSPRYKIIEKRQSVAFWCNPISGHATLYWYQQILGQGPKLLIQFQNNGVVDDSQLPKDRFSAERLKGVDSTLKIQPAKLEDSAVYLCASSLRNAGLAGYTFGSGTRLTVV.

This chain joins TRBV10-3 and TRBJ1-1, with TRBD1 identical over 8 bases. Germline CDR1 reads ENHRY; CDR2 reads SYGVKD. With 5 bases clipped from V and 2 bases from J, the junction kept 4 bases outside the gene matches. The CDR3 covers 14 residues. In nucleotides, the CDR3 is TGTGCCATCAGTTCGACAGGGGATAACACTGAAGCTTTCTTT. Amino acids: CAISSTGDNTEAFF.

The rearrangement uses TRBV5-4 and TRBJ2-2, with a weak D call TRBD2 (5 bases). Trimming pared 1 base from V and 6 bases from J, leaving 10 bases between. CDR3 size: 14 residues. Germline V gives CDR1 SGHNT, CDR2 YYREEE (reference sequence). CDR3 residues: CASSLNSGAGELFF. The CDR3 coding sequence is TGTGCCAGCAGCTTGAACAGCGGCGCCGGGGAGCTGTTTTTT.

This clone has a single count. The chain recombines TRBV11-3 with TRBJ2-1, with 7 bases identical to TRBD1. Germline CDR1 is SGHNT and CDR2 is YENEEA. The CDR3 sequence is 14 residues long. J lost 13 bases, V lost 4 bases, and 13 bases had no gene match. The chain's CDR3 is CASSSGVEGATQFF. The CDR3 nucleotides read TGTGCCAGCAGCTCAGGGGTAGAGGGGGCGACACAGTTCTTC. Complete variable domain (other parts from reference TRBV11-3 and TRBJ2-1): EAGVVQSPRYKIIEKKQPVAFWCNPISGHNTLYWYLQNLGQGPELLIRYENEEAVDDSQLPKDRFSAERLKGVDSTLKIQPAELGDSAVYLCASSSGVEGATQFFGPGTRLTVL.

This clone came up a few times. V is TRBV5-4 and J is TRBJ2-1; D remains ambiguous. Trimming pared 4 bases from V and 6 bases from J, leaving 5 bases between. CDR3 length equals 11 residues. The germline gives CDR1 SGHNT, CDR2 YYREEE (reference sequence). CDR3 nucleotide sequence: TGTGCCAGCAGCCGGACCAATGAGCAGTTCTTC. Its protein is CASSRTNEQFF.

The rearrangement links TRBV2 to TRBJ1-1, with 10 bases identical to TRBD1. The V segment lost 6 bases and the J segment 4 bases; nucleotides outside the gene matches: 5. The CDR3 spans 14 residues. Germline CDR1 SNHLY, CDR2 FYNNEI. CDR3 in amino acids: CASRRTGGSTEAFF. Written as DNA, the CDR3 is TGTGCCAGCAGGCGGACAGGGGGGTCCACTGAAGCTTTCTTT.

The chain uses TRBV19 and TRBJ2-1; 9 nucleotides align to TRBD2. Trimming took 7 bases from V and 5 from J; bases not matched to a gene: 12. There are 16 residues in the CDR3. Germline V CDR1 and CDR2: LNHDA, SQIVND (reference sequence). CDR3 coding DNA: TGTGCCAGTAAGTTGCTATCAGCGGGAGGTCACAATGAGCAGTTCTTC. The encoded protein is CASKLLSAGGHNEQFF.

The CDR3 DNA reads TGTGCCAGCAGATATTACAGGACAGCCGTTATCCCGACCGCTTTCTTT. Translating gives CASRYYRTAVIPTAFF. This sequence joins TRBV5-6 and TRBJ1-1, with D perhaps matching TRBD1 (6 bases). Trimming cost V 5 bases and J 11 bases, with 28 bases left between them. Germline CDR1 reads SGHDT; CDR2 reads YYEEEE. CDR3 length: 16 residues.

The chain couples TRBV4-1 to TRBJ2-1; tentative D call: TRBD2 (5 bases). This CDR3 has 17 amino acids. V was shortened by 0 bases and J by 2 bases, with 14 bases between the two germline ends. The germline gives CDR1 MGHRA, CDR2 YSYEKL. As DNA, the CDR3 is TGCGCCAGCAGCCAAGATCCCAGCGGAGGCCCCTACAATGAGCAGTTCTTC. This sequence encodes CASSQDPSGGPYNEQFF.

V is TRBV9 and J is TRBJ2-7, with D possibly being TRBD1 (6 bases). Between the trimmed V and J ends, which lost 6 bases and 0 bases, there was a span of 13 bases. The CDR3 spans 14 residues. Germline lookup yields CDR1 SGDLS and CDR2 YYNGEE. In DNA, the CDR3 is TGTGCCAGCACCCAGGGGCCCACCTCCTACGAGCAGTACTTC. Protein sequence: CASTQGPTSYEQYF. Full variable domain (remainder filled in from reference TRBV9 and TRBJ2-7): DSGVTQTPKHLITATGQRVTLRCSPRSGDLSVYWYQQSLDQGLQFLIQYYNGEERAKGNILERFSAQQFPDLHSELNLSSLELGDSALYFCASTQGPTSYEQYFGPGTRLTVT.

This chain uses TRBV25-1 with TRBJ2-4; 9 bases are shared with TRBD1. The CDR3 spans 16 residues. V trimming: 2 bases; J trimming: 8 bases; junction bases outside the gene matches: 10. In germline, CDR1 is MGHDK, CDR2 SYGVNS. The CDR3 reads CASSERSGQGTDIQYF. CDR3 DNA sequence: TGTGCCAGCAGTGAACGTTCCGGACAGGGGACCGACATTCAGTACTTC.

V gene TRBV11-1 combines with J gene TRBJ2-7; 13 bases are a match to TRBD2. The CDR3 is made up of 15 amino acids. V shed 5 bases and J 5 bases; nucleotides not matched to a gene: 6. Germline V gene sequence: CDR1 SGHAT, CDR2 FQDESV (reference sequence). CDR3 bases: TGTGCCAGCAGCAATGGACTAGCGGGAGCCCACGAGCAGTACTTC. Translated, it gives CASSNGLAGAHEQYF.

The chain combines TRBV29-1 with TRBJ1-1; tentative D call: TRBD1 (6 bases). Deletions cut 7 bases from V and 4 bases from J, with 16 bases between. CDR1 SQVTM and CDR2 ANQGSEA come from the germline V gene. CDR3 length equals 13 residues. The CDR3 sequence: CSGQNRAVTEAFF. CDR3 DNA: TGCAGCGGGCAAAACAGGGCTGTCACTGAAGCTTTCTTT.